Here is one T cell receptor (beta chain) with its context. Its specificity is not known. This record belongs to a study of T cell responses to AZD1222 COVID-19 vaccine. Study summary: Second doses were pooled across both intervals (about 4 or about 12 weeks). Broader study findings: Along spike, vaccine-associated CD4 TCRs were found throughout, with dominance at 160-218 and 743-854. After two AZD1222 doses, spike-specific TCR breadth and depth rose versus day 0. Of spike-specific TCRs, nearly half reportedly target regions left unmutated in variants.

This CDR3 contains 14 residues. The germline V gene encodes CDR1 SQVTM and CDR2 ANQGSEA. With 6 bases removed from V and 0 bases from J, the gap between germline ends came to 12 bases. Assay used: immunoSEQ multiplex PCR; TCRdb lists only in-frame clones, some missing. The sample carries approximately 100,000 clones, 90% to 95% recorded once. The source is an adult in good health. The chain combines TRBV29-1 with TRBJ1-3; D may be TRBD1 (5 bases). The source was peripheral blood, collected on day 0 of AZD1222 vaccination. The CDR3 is CSVAPGSSGNTIYF. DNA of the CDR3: TGCAGCGTGGCCCCAGGGAGCTCTGGAAACACCATATATTTT.